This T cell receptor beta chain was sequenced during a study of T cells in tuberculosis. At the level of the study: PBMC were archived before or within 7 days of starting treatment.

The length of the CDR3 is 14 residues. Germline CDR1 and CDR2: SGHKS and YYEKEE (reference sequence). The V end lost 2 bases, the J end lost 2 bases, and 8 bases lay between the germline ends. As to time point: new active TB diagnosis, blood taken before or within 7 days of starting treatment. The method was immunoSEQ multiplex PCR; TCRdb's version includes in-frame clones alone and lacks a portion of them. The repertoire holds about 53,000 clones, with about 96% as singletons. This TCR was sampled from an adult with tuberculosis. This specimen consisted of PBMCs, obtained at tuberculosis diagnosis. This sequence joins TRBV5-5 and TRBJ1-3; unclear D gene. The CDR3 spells CASSFGQAGNTIYF. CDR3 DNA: TGTGCCAGCAGCTTTGGGCAGGCTGGAAACACCATATATTTT. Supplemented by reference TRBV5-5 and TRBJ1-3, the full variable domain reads DAGVTQSPTHLIKTRGQQVTLRCSPISGHKSVSWYQQVLGQGPQFIFQYYEKEERGRGNFPDRFSARQFPNYSSELNVNALLLGDSALYLCASSFGQAGNTIYFGEGSWLTVV.